A selection of T cell receptor beta chains follows, all from one sample in a study of Tregs in tolerant kidney transplant recipients. TCRdb's copy holds only in-frame clones and misses some; the assay was immunoSEQ multiplex PCR. The sample contains approximately 60,000 clones, 70% to 90% of which appear only once. The sample consisted of CD4+ T cells from blood (PBMCs), taken 6 months after the transplant. Every receptor here comes from a human patient who received a combined kidney and bone marrow transplant. A subset of T cells may come from the graft donor. Each CDR3 is given with its conserved first and last residue. A D gene is named only where the DNA matches it firmly. Size is omitted from some rows. Given values are once, few, many or a class for expanded clones.

d_gene: TRBD1
j_gene: TRBJ1-4
v_gene: TRBV11-3
abundance: -
CDR3aa: CASSLNGQAEKLFF
CDR3nt: TGTGCCAGCAGCCTGAACGGACAGGCAGAAAAACTGTTTTTT

d_gene: -
j_gene: TRBJ1-2
v_gene: TRBV2
abundance: few
CDR3aa: CASSGRVEGYTF
CDR3nt: TGTGCCAGCAGTGGCAGGGTTGAAGGCTACACCTTC

d_gene: TRBD1
j_gene: TRBJ1-2
v_gene: TRBV7-9
abundance: -
CDR3aa: CASSSDRGNGYTF
CDR3nt: TGTGCCAGCAGCTCGGACAGGGGAAATGGCTACACCTTC

d_gene: -
j_gene: TRBJ1-2
v_gene: TRBV4-1
abundance: -
CDR3aa: CASSQDPGNYGYTF
CDR3nt: TGCGCCAGCAGCCAAGATCCAGGGAACTATGGCTACACCTTC

d_gene: -
j_gene: TRBJ2-3
v_gene: TRBV5-1
abundance: -
CDR3aa: CASSREADTQYF
CDR3nt: TGCGCCAGCAGTCGAGAGGCAGATACGCAGTATTTT

d_gene: -
j_gene: TRBJ2-2
v_gene: TRBV14
abundance: -
CDR3aa: CASSPTVAGELFF
CDR3nt: TGTGCCAGCAGTCCAACAGTCGCCGGGGAGCTGTTTTTT

d_gene: -
j_gene: TRBJ1-6
v_gene: TRBV5-1
abundance: once
CDR3aa: CASSLGIGGRESPLHF
CDR3nt: TGCGCCAGCAGCTTGGGGATCGGGGGGAGGGAATCACCCCTCCACTTT

d_gene: TRBD2
j_gene: TRBJ2-3
v_gene: TRBV7-9
abundance: -
CDR3aa: CASSATSGRATDTQYF
CDR3nt: TGTGCCAGCAGCGCCACTAGCGGGAGGGCCACAGATACGCAGTATTTT

d_gene: TRBD1
j_gene: TRBJ2-7
v_gene: TRBV7-9
abundance: -
CDR3aa: CASSLMGQGSSYEQYF
CDR3nt: TGTGCCAGCAGCTTAATGGGACAGGGCAGCTCCTACGAGCAGTACTTC

d_gene: -
j_gene: TRBJ2-1
v_gene: TRBV11-2
abundance: once
CDR3aa: CASSLFRSGPYNEQFF
CDR3nt: TGTGCCAGCAGCTTATTTAGGAGCGGCCCCTACAATGAGCAGTTCTTC

d_gene: -
j_gene: TRBJ2-5
v_gene: TRBV5-1
abundance: -
CDR3aa: CASSEGSRREETQYF
CDR3nt: TGCGCCAGCTCGGAGGGGAGCCGTAGGGAAGAGACCCAGTACTTC

d_gene: -
j_gene: TRBJ1-6
v_gene: TRBV7-2
abundance: -
CDR3aa: CASSLTGSSPLHF
CDR3nt: TGTGCCAGCAGCTTAACAGGGTCCTCACCCCTCCACTTT

d_gene: TRBD2
j_gene: TRBJ2-5
v_gene: TRBV5-1
abundance: -
CDR3aa: CASSLELAGVGQETQYF
CDR3nt: TGCGCCAGCAGCTTGGAGCTAGCGGGAGTGGGTCAAGAGACCCAGTACTTC

d_gene: TRBD2
j_gene: TRBJ2-1
v_gene: TRBV19
abundance: -
CDR3aa: CASSPGLAGGEQFF
CDR3nt: TGTGCCAGTAGTCCAGGACTAGCGGGAGGGGAGCAGTTCTTC

d_gene: TRBD2
j_gene: TRBJ2-1
v_gene: TRBV4-3
abundance: -
CDR3aa: CASSQDRSGGAREQFF
CDR3nt: TGCGCCAGCAGCCAAGATCGTAGCGGGGGGGCAAGAGAGCAGTTCTTC

d_gene: TRBD2
j_gene: TRBJ2-1
v_gene: TRBV19
abundance: -
CDR3aa: CASSPRTSGRINEQFF
CDR3nt: TGTGCCAGTAGTCCCCGGACTAGCGGGAGGATCAATGAGCAGTTCTTC